This is a list of T cell receptor beta chains from one sample in a study of read filtering for tumor transcriptome and immune sequencing. TCRdb recomputed calls from the reads with MiXCR, one row per CDR3 protein. The data contain 49,000 or so distinct CDR3 sequences, about 12% of them singletons. The sequenced sample consisted of a population of CD138-negative cells sorted from bone marrow. The receptors originated from a donor aged 40 or older with multiple myeloma. The CDR3 runs from the conserved cysteine through the conserved F or W. The D gene is left open where the match is weak. Rows may omit the clone size; those that give it use once, few, many or a size class.

d_gene	len	j_gene	abundance	v_gene	CDR3aa	CDR3nt
-	14	TRBJ2-2	many	TRBV10-1	CASGERIASGELFF	TGCGCCAGCGGTGAGAGGATAGCGTCCGGGGAGCTGTTTTTT
TRBD1	15	TRBJ2-1	many	TRBV19	CASSSPRTGHNEQFF	TGTGCCAGTAGTTCGCCTCGGACAGGCCACAATGAGCAGTTCTTC
-	13	TRBJ2-5	many	TRBV2	CASIGQIQETQYF	TGTGCCAGCATTGGACAGATCCAAGAGACCCAGTACTTC
-	17	TRBJ2-2	many	TRBV9	CASSVLPLRANTGELFF	TGTGCCAGCAGCGTACTCCCCTTAAGAGCGAACACCGGGGAGCTGTTTTTT
TRBD1	12	TRBJ1-1	-	TRBV29-1	CSGDRESGEAFF	TGCAGCGGGGACAGGGAATCAGGTGAAGCTTTCTTT
TRBD2	14	TRBJ2-2	many	TRBV20-1	CSARLAGDTGELFF	TGCAGTGCTAGACTAGCGGGAGACACCGGGGAGCTGTTTTTT
TRBD2	14	TRBJ2-1	-	TRBV12-3/TRBV12-4	CASSRLAPYNEQFF	TGTGCCAGCAGCAGACTAGCGCCTTACAATGAGCAGTTCTTC
-	14	TRBJ2-2	many	TRBV12-3/TRBV12-4	CASLGDPYTGELFF	TGTGCCAGCCTTGGGGATCCTTACACCGGGGAGCTGTTTTTT
TRBD2	19	TRBJ2-7	many	TRBV5-1	CASSFSTSGRALSSYEQYF	TGCGCCAGCAGCTTCTCAACTAGCGGGAGGGCCTTGAGCTCCTACGAGCAGTACTTC
TRBD2	16	TRBJ2-7	many	TRBV20-1	CSANLRTSGSAGEQYF	TGCAGTGCTAACCTCCGGACTAGCGGGAGTGCGGGCGAGCAGTACTTC
TRBD1	15	TRBJ2-3	many	TRBV20-1	CSALPGQGFTDTQYF	TGCAGTGCCTTACCGGGACAGGGGTTCACAGATACGCAGTATTTT
TRBD1	15	TRBJ1-3	many	TRBV7-8	CASSRDSGSGNTIYF	TGTGCCAGCAGCCGGGACAGCGGCTCTGGAAACACCATATATTTT
-	15	TRBJ1-1	many	TRBV7-2	CASSSTQGYNTEAFF	TGTGCCAGCAGCTCCACTCAGGGATACAACACTGAAGCTTTCTTT
TRBD2	18	TRBJ2-7	many	TRBV7-2	CASSLSLDRLAGSYEQYF	TGTGCCAGCAGCTTATCACTTGACCGACTAGCGGGGTCCTACGAGCAGTACTTC
TRBD1	15	TRBJ1-1	many	TRBV6-5	CASRGQGRLNTEAFF	TGTGCCAGCAGAGGACAGGGGCGCTTGAACACTGAAGCTTTCTTT
TRBD1	15	TRBJ2-7	many	TRBV25-1	CASSESTTGDGEQYF	TGTGCCAGCAGTGAATCTACAACAGGGGACGGCGAGCAGTACTTC
-	15	TRBJ2-1	many	TRBV25-1	CASSDRVVKSNEQFF	TGTGCCAGCAGTGATCGCGTAGTTAAAAGCAATGAGCAGTTCTTC
TRBD1	13	TRBJ2-5	many	TRBV11-2	CASSWGQKETQYF	TGTGCCAGCAGCTGGGGACAGAAAGAGACCCAGTACTTC
-	14	TRBJ2-1	-	TRBV7-8	CASSLARTSGEQFF	TGTGCCAGCAGCTTAGCCCGAACTAGTGGAGAGCAGTTCTTC
-	12	TRBJ2-7	many	TRBV20-1	CSAGTPSYEQYF	TGCAGTGCTGGGACCCCCTCCTACGAGCAGTACTTC
-	13	TRBJ2-1	-	TRBV24-1	CATSVGSIDEQFF	TGTGCCACCAGTGTCGGCAGTATCGATGAGCAGTTCTTC
-	16	TRBJ2-2	many	TRBV7-3	CASSSGSGVNTGELFF	TGTGCCAGCAGCTCCGGGAGTGGGGTGAACACCGGGGAGCTGTTTTTT
-	15	TRBJ2-1	-	TRBV11-2	CASSPSRLSYNEQFF	TGTGCCAGCAGCCCCTCTCGACTGTCCTACAATGAGCAGTTCTTC
TRBD2	16	TRBJ2-7	-	TRBV3-1	CASSQGVAGSPYEQYF	TGTGCCAGCAGCCAAGGGGTAGCGGGGAGCCCCTACGAGCAGTACTTC
-	12	TRBJ2-7	many	TRBV20-1	CSAWGNSYEQYF	TGCAGTGCATGGGGCAACTCCTACGAGCAGTACTTC
TRBD2	14	TRBJ2-1	many	TRBV24-1	CATQVSAPGGEQFF	TGTGCCACTCAGGTGTCTGCTCCGGGGGGTGAGCAGTTCTTC
-	11	TRBJ2-7	many	TRBV5-1	CASSSNYEQYF	TGCGCCAGCAGCTCTAACTACGAGCAGTACTTC
-	15	TRBJ1-6	many	TRBV19	CASSIRGFDNSPLHF	TGTGCCAGTAGTATACGGGGGTTCGATAATTCACCCCTCCACTTT
-	12	TRBJ1-3	many	TRBV12-3/TRBV12-4	CASTIGVGTIYF	TGTGCCAGCACCATCGGGGTGGGCACCATATATTTT
-	18	TRBJ2-1	medium-sized	TRBV12-3/TRBV12-4	CASRYSTGANPGAEEQFF	TGTGCCAGCAGATACTCTACGGGGGCCAACCCCGGAGCGGAGGAGCAGTTCTTC
TRBD1	16	TRBJ2-5	many	TRBV5-4	CASSSPGAGGRETQYF	TGTGCCAGCAGCTCCCCCGGTGCAGGGGGCCGAGAGACCCAGTACTTC
-	14	TRBJ1-1	many	TRBV6-5	CASRPDRPGTEAFF	TGTGCCAGCAGACCTGACAGGCCGGGCACTGAAGCTTTCTTT
-	14	TRBJ1-4	-	TRBV7-9	CASTRTGTNEKLSF	TGTGCCAGCACCCGAACAGGCACTAATGAAAAACTGTCTTTT
-	12	TRBJ2-3	many	TRBV28	CASSSRSDTQYF	TGTGCCAGCAGCTCTAGGTCAGATACGCAGTATTTT
TRBD2	18	TRBJ2-1	many	TRBV6-5	CASSYRASGASSYNEQFF	TGTGCCAGCAGTTACCGGGCTAGCGGGGCGAGCTCCTACAATGAGCAGTTCTTC
-	12	TRBJ2-7	many	TRBV29-1	CSVGDTTYEQYF	TGCAGCGTTGGGGACACAACCTACGAGCAGTACTTC
TRBD2	16	TRBJ2-3	many	TRBV7-9	CASSPRSGRGTDTQYF	TGTGCCAGCAGCCCCCGGAGCGGGAGAGGAACAGATACGCAGTATTTT